The T cell receptor (beta chain) described here comes from a study of T-cell memory formation after mild COVID-19. Study-level findings and limits: CD4/CD8 balance characterized clones contracting day 15 to 85, and CD4+ skew characterized later expanders. Certain responding clones were present in pre-infection memory, suggesting participation of cross-reactive memory. Second-wave clones that peaked on day 37 lacked confirmed SARS-CoV-2 specificity. Contracting clones localized mainly to CM and EM when CD4+ and mainly to EMRA when CD8+.

Germline assignment: CDR1 SGDLS and CDR2 YYNGEE. The V end was cut by 0 bases, the J end by 5 bases, with 12 bases between. The CDR3 is 15 amino acids. TCRdb re-called the 5' RACE reads through MiXCR, storing one row per CDR3 protein. The sample has more than 350,000 distinct CDR3 sequences, under 25% seen once. This clonotype appeared a few times. The target antigen is unknown. Sample: PBMCs or a T cell subset sorted from them (not recorded which). This chain links TRBV9 with TRBJ1-5; D unresolved. The sequence was obtained from an adult woman who had mild COVID-19 (a few samples of this study predate the infection). Cell type and time point are not known. CDR3 nucleotide sequence: TGTGCCAGCAGCGTAGATTCGGGTCGAGATCAGCCCCAGCATTTT. It translates to CASSVDSGRDQPQHF.